The clone carrying this T cell receptor beta chain was counted between two and nine times. These data belong to a study of T cells in Graves' hyperthyroidism and ophthalmopathy. Amplification yielded TCR beta CDR3 regions, with RNA transcripts as the source. Carried out on the TCR CDR3, a first-round RT-PCR used the HTBI primer set. Each CDR3 protein gets one entry after TCRdb re-called the multiplex PCR reads with MiXCR. This table holds roughly 350,000 distinct CDR3 sequences, roughly 14% found once. Patients aged 18 to 65 with hyperthyroidism were newly diagnosed, with duration under 2 months. The V end lost 3 bases, the J end lost 4 bases, and 7 bases lay between the germline ends. The CDR3 is 13 amino acids. Germline V lookup: CDR1 MNHEY, CDR2 SVGEGT.

This clonotype originated in a woman under 40 with Graves' hyperthyroidism. The V and J genes are TRBV6-2 or TRBV6-3 and TRBJ1-5; D ambiguous. The sequencing sample was made of blood. CDR3 in amino acids: CASSYLKNQPQHF. CDR3 DNA sequence: TGTGCCAGCAGTTATCTCAAGAATCAGCCCCAGCATTTT.